Sequencing of this TCR beta chain was carried out in a study of T-cell memory formation after mild COVID-19. Using its own MiXCR run on the 5' RACE reads, TCRdb lists one record per CDR3 protein. The sample lists hundreds of thousands of distinct CDR3 sequences; roughly 20% were seen once. Germline assignment: CDR1 KGHDR and CDR2 SFDVKD. Trimming pared 0 bases from V and 2 bases from J, leaving 15 bases between. The CDR3 is made up of 18 amino acids. This chain connects TRBV24-1 to TRBJ2-2; D unresolved. This clonotype was sampled from an adult woman who had mild COVID-19 (a few samples of this study predate the infection). Cell type and time point are not known. The sequenced sample consisted of PBMCs or a T cell subset sorted from them (not recorded which). The CDR3, as DNA: TGTGCCACCAGTGATTTGCCCGTGGCCCCCGGTAACACCGGGGAGCTGTTTTTT. Encoded protein: CATSDLPVAPGNTGELFF.